This T cell receptor (beta chain) was identified during a study of CD8 T cells in Susac syndrome. Random hexamers served to reverse transcribe about 0.5 to 1 ug RNA. One entry per CDR3 protein results from TCRdb running MiXCR on the immunoSEQ multiplex PCR reads. The data contain about 430,000 distinct CDR3 sequences, more than 80% of them singletons. The sequencing input was CD8+ T cells from PBMCs. The TCR sequence derives from a human donor with multiple sclerosis.

CDR3 loop: CASSLDVGEEETQYF. The CDR3 DNA is TGTGCCAGCAGCTTGGATGTGGGGGAGGAAGAGACCCAGTACTTC. The J gene is TRBJ2-5, the V gene TRBV7-2; weak D call: TRBD2 (6 bases). Trimming took 3 bases from V and 3 from J, leaving 14 bases between them. The CDR3 has 15 residues. Germline assignment: CDR1 SGHTA and CDR2 FQGNSA.